The 8 T cell receptor beta chains in this list originate from one sample, sequenced in a study of OX40 agonist ivuxolimab in advanced cancers. Clones were sequenced by immunoSEQ multiplex PCR, and TCRdb holds only the in-frame ones, with some missing. The sample shows about 45,000 clones, around 93% of them seen only once. The material sequenced was CD4+ or CD8+ T cells sorted from blood, taken in a trial of the OX40 agonist ivuxolimab. All receptors derive from an adult with an advanced solid tumor such as melanoma, head and neck, liver or kidney cancer.

This clone was counted only a few times. The rearrangement joins TRBV6-4 to TRBJ1-1; D remains unclear. Deletions cut 0 bases from V and 5 bases from J, with 7 bases between. This CDR3 is built from 13 residues. Germline loops: CDR1 MRHNA, CDR2 SNTAGT. The CDR3 loop is CASSDSTWTEAFF. The CDR3 bases are TGTGCCAGCAGTGACTCGACGTGGACTGAAGCTTTCTTT.

The gene calls are TRBV5-6 and TRBJ2-7; D uncertain. Germline loops: CDR1 SGHDT, CDR2 YYEEEE. This CDR3 contains 13 residues. Trimming shortened V by 1 base and J by 3 bases, and 8 bases separated the two germline ends. The CDR3 region is CASSLRQSYEQYF. The CDR3 DNA is TGTGCCAGCAGCTTGCGGCAAAGCTACGAGCAGTACTTC.

The V and J genes are TRBV27 and TRBJ2-1, with 9 bases identical to TRBD2. The J segment lost 5 bases and the V segment lost 4 bases, leaving 18 bases of the junction unmatched. Per the germline V gene, CDR1 is MNHEY and CDR2 is SMNVEV (reference sequence). There are 19 residues in the CDR3. The CDR3 here is CASSSTGLGIAGADNEQFF. For the CDR3, the DNA is TGTGCCAGCAGTTCGACCGGATTGGGGATAGCGGGAGCAGACAATGAGCAGTTCTTC.

The gene calls are TRBV2 and TRBJ2-7; D ambiguous. Trimming left V 6 bases short and J 5 bases short, with 11 bases between. Germline-derived CDR1 and CDR2 are SNHLY and FYNNEI. CDR3 length: 12 amino acids. The CDR3 here is CASRDRSDEQYF. Here the CDR3 DNA reads TGTGCCAGCAGAGACCGCTCGGACGAGCAGTACTTC.

As for this clone: This sample includes further DNA sequences coding for the same CDR3. This chain connects TRBV5-3 to TRBJ1-2; unclear D gene. TRBV5-3 carries the ORF label, with uncertain function. The V and J ends lost 4 bases and 2 bases respectively, with 12 bases between them. The length of the CDR3 is 14 residues. The CDR3, as DNA: TGTGCCAGAAGCCATCCATTCGGAAACTATGGCTACACCTTC. This sequence encodes CARSHPFGNYGYTF.

The V and J genes are TRBV29-1 and TRBJ1-3; 7 nucleotides agree with TRBD1. Germline V lookup: CDR1 SQVTM, CDR2 ANQGSEA. J lost 0 bases, V lost 3 bases, and 5 bases had no gene match. There are 15 residues in the CDR3. The CDR3: CSVELDRISGNTIYF. The CDR3 bases are TGCAGCGTTGAGCTGGACAGGATCTCTGGAAACACCATATATTTT.

The V gene is TRBV7-9, the J gene TRBJ1-2; D might be TRBD1 (5 bases). The CDR3 is made up of 13 amino acids. Trimming cost V 4 bases and J 8 bases, with 14 bases left between them. CDR1 SEHNR and CDR2 FQNEAQ come from the germline V gene (reference sequence). CDR3 nucleotides: TGTGCCAGCAGCTCCTTAGGGGTTGGGGGCTACACCTTC. Translating it yields CASSSLGVGGYTF.

This sequence joins TRBV29-1 and TRBJ1-3, with TRBD1 as a possible D gene (6 bases). The CDR3 consists of 14 residues. V was shortened by 7 bases and J by 0 bases, with 13 bases between the two germline ends. Germline V gene lookup returns CDR1 SQVTM and CDR2 ANQGSEA. The CDR3 DNA reads as TGCAGCGCAGGGGACACTTACTCTGGAAACACCATATATTTT. As protein: CSAGDTYSGNTIYF.